The present T cell receptor (beta chain) was sequenced within a study of T-cell memory formation after mild COVID-19. Background on the study: TCR clusters were mostly confined to one donor each. Study results and caveats: Of the contracting clones, CD4+ ones lay mainly in CM and EM, and CD8+ ones in EMRA. The finding that pre-infection memory included some responding clones suggested that cross-reactive memory joined.

Using constant-segment primers, 5'RACE produced TCR alpha and TCR beta cDNA libraries carrying sample barcodes and UMIs. TCRdb called the 5' RACE reads again in MiXCR, with one record for every CDR3 protein. This table holds more than 150,000 distinct CDR3 sequences, roughly 18% found once. CDR3 length: 12 residues. Trimming at V came to 2 bases and at J to 12 bases, leaving 2 bases not matched to a gene. This clonotype occurred a few times. Its antigen is not identified. The TCR was taken from a man younger than 30 who had mild COVID-19 (a few samples of this study predate the infection). Cell type and time point are not known. Material for sequencing was PBMCs or a T cell subset sorted from them (not recorded which). The chain joins TRBV12-3 or TRBV12-4 to TRBJ2-7, with 12 bases fitting TRBD2. CDR3 residues: CASSLLAGGLYF. CDR3 nucleotide sequence: TGTGCCAGCAGTTTACTAGCGGGGGGGCTGTACTTC.